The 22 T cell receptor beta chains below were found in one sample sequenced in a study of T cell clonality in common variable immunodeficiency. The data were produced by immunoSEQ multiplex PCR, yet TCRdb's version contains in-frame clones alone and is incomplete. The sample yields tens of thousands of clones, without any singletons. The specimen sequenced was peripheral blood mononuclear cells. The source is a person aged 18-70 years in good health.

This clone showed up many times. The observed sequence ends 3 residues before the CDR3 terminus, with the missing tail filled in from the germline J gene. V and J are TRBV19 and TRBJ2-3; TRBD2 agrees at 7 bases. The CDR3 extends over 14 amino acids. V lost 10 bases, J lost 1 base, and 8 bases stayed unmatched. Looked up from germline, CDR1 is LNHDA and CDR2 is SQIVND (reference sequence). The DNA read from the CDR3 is TGTGCCACTGCAAGACTAGCCGGCACAGATACG. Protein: CATARLAGTDT. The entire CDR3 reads CATARLAGTDTQYF.

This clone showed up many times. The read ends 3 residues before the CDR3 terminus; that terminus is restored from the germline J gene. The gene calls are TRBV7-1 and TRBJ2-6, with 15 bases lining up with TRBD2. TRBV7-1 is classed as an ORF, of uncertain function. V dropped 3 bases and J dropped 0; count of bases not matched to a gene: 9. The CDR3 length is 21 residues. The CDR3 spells CASSSGLAGGHISSGANVLTF. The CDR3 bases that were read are TGTGCCAGCAGCTCGGGACTAGCGGGAGGCCATATTTCCTCTGGGGCCAACGTC.

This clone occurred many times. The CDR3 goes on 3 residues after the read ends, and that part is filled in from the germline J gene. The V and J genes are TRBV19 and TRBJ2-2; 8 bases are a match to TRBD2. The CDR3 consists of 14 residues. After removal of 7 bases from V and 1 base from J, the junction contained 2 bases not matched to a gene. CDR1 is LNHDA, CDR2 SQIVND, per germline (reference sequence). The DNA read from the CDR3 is TGTGCCAGTAATGCGGGAGGGAACACCGGGGAG. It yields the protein CASNAGGNTGE. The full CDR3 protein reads CASNAGGNTGELFF.

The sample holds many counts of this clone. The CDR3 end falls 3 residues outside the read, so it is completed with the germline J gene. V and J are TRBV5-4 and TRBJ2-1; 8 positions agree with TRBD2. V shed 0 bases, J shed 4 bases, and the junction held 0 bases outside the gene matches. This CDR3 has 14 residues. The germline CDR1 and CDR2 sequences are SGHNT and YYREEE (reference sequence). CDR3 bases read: TGTGCCAGCAGCTTGGGCGGGAGGTACAATGAG. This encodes CASSLGGRYNE. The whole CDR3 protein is CASSLGGRYNEQFF.

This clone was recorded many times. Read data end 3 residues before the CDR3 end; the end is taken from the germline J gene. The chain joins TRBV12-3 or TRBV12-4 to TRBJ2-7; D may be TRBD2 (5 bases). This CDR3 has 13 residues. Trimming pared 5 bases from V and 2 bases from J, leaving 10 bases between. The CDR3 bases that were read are TGTGCCAGCAGTGAGGACTCTACCTACGAG. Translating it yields CASSEDSTYE. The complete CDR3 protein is CASSEDSTYEQYF.

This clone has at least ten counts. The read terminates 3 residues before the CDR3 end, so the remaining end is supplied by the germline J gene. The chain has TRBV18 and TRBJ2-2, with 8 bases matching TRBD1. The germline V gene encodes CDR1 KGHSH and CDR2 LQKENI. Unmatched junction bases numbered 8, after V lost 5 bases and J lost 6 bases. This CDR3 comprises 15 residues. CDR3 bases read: TGTGCCAGCTCATCCAGGGGGCGAGTCGCCGGGGAG. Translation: CASSSRGRVAGE. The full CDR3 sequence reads CASSSRGRVAGELFF.

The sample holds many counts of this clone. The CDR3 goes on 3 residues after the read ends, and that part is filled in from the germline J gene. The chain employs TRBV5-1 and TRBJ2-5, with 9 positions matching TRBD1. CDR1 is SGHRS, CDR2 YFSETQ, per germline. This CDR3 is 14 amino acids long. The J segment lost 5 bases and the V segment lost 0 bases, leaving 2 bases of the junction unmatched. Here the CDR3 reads CASSLGQGGETQYF. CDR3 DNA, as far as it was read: TGCGCCAGCAGCTTGGGACAGGGGGGGGAGACC.

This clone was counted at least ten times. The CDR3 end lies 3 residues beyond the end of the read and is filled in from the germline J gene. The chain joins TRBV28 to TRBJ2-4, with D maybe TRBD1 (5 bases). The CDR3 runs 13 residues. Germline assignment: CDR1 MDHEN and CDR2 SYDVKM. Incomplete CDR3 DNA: TGTGCCAGCACGAACCCCCAGGGAATGGAT. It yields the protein CASTNPQGMD. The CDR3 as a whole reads CASTNPQGMDQYF. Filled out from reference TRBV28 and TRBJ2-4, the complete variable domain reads DVKVTQSSRYLVKRTGEKVFLECVQDMDHENMFWYRQDPGLGLRLIYFSYDVKMKEKGDIPEGYSVSREKKERFSLILESASTNQTSMYLCASTNPQGMDQYFGAGTRLSVL.

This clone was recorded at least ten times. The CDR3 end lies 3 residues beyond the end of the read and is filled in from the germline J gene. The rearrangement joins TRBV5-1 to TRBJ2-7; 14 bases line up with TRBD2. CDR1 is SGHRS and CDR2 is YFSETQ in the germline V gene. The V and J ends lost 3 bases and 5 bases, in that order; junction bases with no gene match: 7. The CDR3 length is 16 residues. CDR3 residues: CASSSSGLAGDHEQYF. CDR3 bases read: TGCGCCAGCAGCTCCTCGGGACTAGCGGGAGATCACGAG.

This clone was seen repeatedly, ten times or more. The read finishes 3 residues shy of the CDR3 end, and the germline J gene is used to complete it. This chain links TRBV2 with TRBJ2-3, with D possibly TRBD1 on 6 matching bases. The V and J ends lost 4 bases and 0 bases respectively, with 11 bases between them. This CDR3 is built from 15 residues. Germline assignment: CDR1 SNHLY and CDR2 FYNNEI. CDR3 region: CASSGGGVSTDTQYF. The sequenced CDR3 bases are TGTGCCAGCAGTGGAGGGGGAGTTAGCACAGATACG.

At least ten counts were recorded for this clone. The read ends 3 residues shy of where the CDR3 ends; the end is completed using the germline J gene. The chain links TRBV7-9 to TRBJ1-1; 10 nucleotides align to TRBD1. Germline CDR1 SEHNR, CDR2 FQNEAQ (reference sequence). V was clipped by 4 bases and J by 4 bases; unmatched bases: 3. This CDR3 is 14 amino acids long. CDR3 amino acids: CASSYRDRGTEAFF. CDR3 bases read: TGTGCCAGCAGCTACCGGGACAGGGGCACTGAA.

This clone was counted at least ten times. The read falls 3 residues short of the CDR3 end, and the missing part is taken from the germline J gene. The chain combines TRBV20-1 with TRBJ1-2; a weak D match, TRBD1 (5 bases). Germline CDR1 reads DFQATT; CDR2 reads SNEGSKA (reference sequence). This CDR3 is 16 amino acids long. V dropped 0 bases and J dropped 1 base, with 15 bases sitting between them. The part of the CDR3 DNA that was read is TGCAGTGCTAGAGATGGGAGAGTGGGGCGTAACTATGGC. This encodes CSARDGRVGRNYG. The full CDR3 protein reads CSARDGRVGRNYGYTF.

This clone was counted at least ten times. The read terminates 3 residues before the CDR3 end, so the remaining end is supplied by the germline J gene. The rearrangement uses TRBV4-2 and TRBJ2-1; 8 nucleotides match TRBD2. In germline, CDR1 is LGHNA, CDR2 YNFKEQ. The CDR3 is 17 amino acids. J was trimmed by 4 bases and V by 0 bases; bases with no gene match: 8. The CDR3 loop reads CASSQDLILAVYNEQFF. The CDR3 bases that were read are TGTGCCAGCAGCCAAGATTTGATACTAGCGGTATACAATGAG.

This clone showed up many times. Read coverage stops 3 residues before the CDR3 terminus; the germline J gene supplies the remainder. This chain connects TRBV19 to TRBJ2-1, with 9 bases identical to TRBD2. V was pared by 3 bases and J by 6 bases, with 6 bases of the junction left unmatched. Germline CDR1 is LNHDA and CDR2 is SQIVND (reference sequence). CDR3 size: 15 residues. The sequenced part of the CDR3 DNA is TGTGCCAGTAGTATCTCGGGACTAGCCGCCAATGAG. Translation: CASSISGLAANE. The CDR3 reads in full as CASSISGLAANEQFF. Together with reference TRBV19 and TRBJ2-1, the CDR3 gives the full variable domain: DGGITQSPKYLFRKEGQNVTLSCEQNLNHDAMYWYRQDPGQGLRLIYYSQIVNDFQKGDIAEGYSVSREKKESFPLTVTSAQKNPTAFYLCASSISGLAANEQFFGPGTRLTVL.

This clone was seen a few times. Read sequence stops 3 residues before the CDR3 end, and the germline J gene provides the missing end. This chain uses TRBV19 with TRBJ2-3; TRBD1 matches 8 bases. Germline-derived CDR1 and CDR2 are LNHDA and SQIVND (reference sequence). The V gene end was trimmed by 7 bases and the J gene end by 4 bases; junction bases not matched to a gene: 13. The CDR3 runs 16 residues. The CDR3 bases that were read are TGTGCCAGTAAAGGCGGGCCGGGACAGGCGGCAGATACG. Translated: CASKGGPGQAADT. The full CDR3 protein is CASKGGPGQAADTQYF.

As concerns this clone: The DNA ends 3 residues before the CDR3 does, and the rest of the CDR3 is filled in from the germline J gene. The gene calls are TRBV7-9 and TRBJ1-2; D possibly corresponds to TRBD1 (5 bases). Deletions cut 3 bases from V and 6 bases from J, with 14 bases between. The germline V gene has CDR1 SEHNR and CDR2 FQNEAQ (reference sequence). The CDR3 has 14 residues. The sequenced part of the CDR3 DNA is TGTGCCAGCAGCTTCGGGCCCCGGGGGGATGGC. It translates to CASSFGPRGDG. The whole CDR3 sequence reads CASSFGPRGDGYTF.

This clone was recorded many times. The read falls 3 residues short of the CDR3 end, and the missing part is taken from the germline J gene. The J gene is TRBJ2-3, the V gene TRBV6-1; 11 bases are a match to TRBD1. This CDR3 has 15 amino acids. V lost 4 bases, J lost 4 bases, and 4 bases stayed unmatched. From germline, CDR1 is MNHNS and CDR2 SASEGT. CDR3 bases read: TGTGCCAGCAGTGTTGGGACAGGGGGGGCAGATACG. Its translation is CASSVGTGGADT. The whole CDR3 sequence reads CASSVGTGGADTQYF.

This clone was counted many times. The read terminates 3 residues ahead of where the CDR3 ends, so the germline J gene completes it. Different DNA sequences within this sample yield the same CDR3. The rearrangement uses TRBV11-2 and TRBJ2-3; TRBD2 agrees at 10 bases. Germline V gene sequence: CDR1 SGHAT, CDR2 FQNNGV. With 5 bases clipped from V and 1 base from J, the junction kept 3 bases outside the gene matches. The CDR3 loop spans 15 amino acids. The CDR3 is CASSRTSGRTDTQYF. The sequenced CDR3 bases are TGTGCCAGCAGCCGGACTAGCGGCCGCACAGATACG.

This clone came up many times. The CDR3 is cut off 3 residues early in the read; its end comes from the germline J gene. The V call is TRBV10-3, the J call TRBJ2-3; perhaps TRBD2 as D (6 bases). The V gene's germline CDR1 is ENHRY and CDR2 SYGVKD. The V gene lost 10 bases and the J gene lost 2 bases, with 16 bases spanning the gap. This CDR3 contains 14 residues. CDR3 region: CATLGLAITDTQYF. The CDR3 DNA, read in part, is TGTGCCACCTTGGGGCTAGCGATCACAGATACG.

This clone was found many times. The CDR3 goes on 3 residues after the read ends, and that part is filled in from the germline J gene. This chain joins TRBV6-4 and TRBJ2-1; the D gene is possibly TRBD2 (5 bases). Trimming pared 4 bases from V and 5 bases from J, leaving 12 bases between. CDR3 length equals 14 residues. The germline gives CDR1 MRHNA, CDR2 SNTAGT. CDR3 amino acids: CASSAGAENNEQFF. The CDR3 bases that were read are TGTGCCAGCAGTGCTGGAGCGGAGAACAATGAG.

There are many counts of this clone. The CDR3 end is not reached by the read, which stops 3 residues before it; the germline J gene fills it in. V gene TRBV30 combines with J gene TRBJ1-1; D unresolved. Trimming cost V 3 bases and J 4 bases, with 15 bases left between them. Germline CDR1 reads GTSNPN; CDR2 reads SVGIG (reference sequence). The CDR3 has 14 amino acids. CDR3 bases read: TGTGCCTGGAGCACCGGGGTAGCGGGCACTGAA. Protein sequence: CAWSTGVAGTE. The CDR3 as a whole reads CAWSTGVAGTEAFF.

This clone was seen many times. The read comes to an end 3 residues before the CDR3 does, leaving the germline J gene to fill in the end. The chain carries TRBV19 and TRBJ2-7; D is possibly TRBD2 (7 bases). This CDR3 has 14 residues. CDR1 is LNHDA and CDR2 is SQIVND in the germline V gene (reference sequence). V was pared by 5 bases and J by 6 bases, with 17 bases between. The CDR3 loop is CASSAGAGSAEQYF. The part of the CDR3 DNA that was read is TGTGCCAGTAGTGCGGGGGCCGGCAGCGCCGAG. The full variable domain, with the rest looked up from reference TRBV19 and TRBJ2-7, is DGGITQSPKYLFRKEGQNVTLSCEQNLNHDAMYWYRQDPGQGLRLIYYSQIVNDFQKGDIAEGYSVSREKKESFPLTVTSAQKNPTAFYLCASSAGAGSAEQYFGPGTRLTVT.